The next 21 T cell receptor beta chains were all read from a single sample in a study of liver allograft versus peripheral blood T cells. About the study: In transplanted livers, T cell receptor repertoires were compared with those found in the recipients' peripheral blood.

In TCRdb, the reads were re-called with MiXCR into one record per CDR3 protein. The sample has some 4,000 distinct CDR3 sequences, about 17% seen once. The receptors shown here come from a human patient who had a liver transplant. Some T cells may be the graft donor's.

This clonotype is categorized as medium-sized (0.01 to 0.1%). The chain joins TRBV28 to TRBJ1-3, with a tentative D call TRBD1 (5 bases). Germline V gene data show CDR1 as MDHEN and CDR2 as SYDVKM. Between the trimmed V and J ends, which lost 9 bases and 0 bases, there was a span of 15 bases. CDR3 length equals 15 residues. This CDR3 is CASRSGTSSGNTIYF. DNA for the CDR3: TGTGCCAGTCGGTCAGGGACGAGCTCTGGAAACACCATATATTTT.

This clonotype is medium-sized. The V call is TRBV10-3, the J call TRBJ2-3, with 13 bases that match TRBD2. Germline CDR1 ENHRY, CDR2 SYGVKD. The CDR3 sequence is 16 residues long. V lost 4 bases, J lost 5 bases, and 6 bases stayed unmatched. The CDR3 is CAISAGLAGEVDTQYF. In DNA, the CDR3 is TGTGCCATCAGTGCTGGACTAGCGGGGGAGGTAGATACGCAGTATTTT.

This clonotype was found a few times. The J gene is TRBJ2-7, the V gene TRBV5-6, with unresolved D. The CDR3 sequence is 20 residues long. Trimming removed 1 base from V and 3 bases from J, with 29 bases in between. Germline CDR1 and CDR2: SGHDT and YYEEEE. The CDR3 region has the DNA TGTGCCAGCAGCTTGTACGCCCCATCGGAAACCGGCTATCATGTCTACGAGCAGTACTTC. Translation gives CASSLYAPSETGYHVYEQYF.

By sample share, this clonotype is medium-sized. The chain combines TRBV29-1 with TRBJ2-3; 10 nucleotides align to TRBD1. From germline, CDR1 is SQVTM and CDR2 ANQGSEA. Trimming took 3 bases from V and 0 from J; bases not matched to a gene: 6. CDR3 length: 16 amino acids. The CDR3 DNA reads as TGCAGCGTTGAGGGGGACAGGGGAAAAAGCACAGATACGCAGTATTTT. Encoded protein: CSVEGDRGKSTDTQYF.

As regards this clonotype: A much larger clonotype is one base distant, so this may be a read error. For the CDR3, the DNA is TGTGTCAGCAGCCATGGTGAAGTCGGCAGAACCAACTATGGCTACACCTTC. Protein sequence: CVSSHGEVGRTNYGYTF. The chain has TRBV7-9 and TRBJ1-2; D uncertain. The CDR3 runs to 17 residues. Germline V gene lookup returns CDR1 SEHNR and CDR2 FQNEAQ (reference sequence).

The chain joins TRBV11-2 to TRBJ2-5; 15 nucleotides agree with TRBD2. The J segment lost 0 bases and the V segment lost 3 bases, leaving 2 bases of the junction unmatched. The CDR3 is 17 residues long. Germline lookup yields CDR1 SGHAT and CDR2 FQNNGV. The CDR3 bases are TGTGCCAGCAGCTTGGGACTAGCGGGGGGCAACCAAGAGACCCAGTACTTC. Protein product: CASSLGLAGGNQETQYF.

This clonotype is labeled medium-sized. The gene calls are TRBV15 and TRBJ2-1; TRBD2 agrees at 9 bases. Germline V gene data show CDR1 as LNHNV and CDR2 as YYDKDF (reference sequence). The CDR3 covers 15 residues. Trimming took 5 bases from V and 5 from J; bases not matched to a gene: 7. CDR3 residues: CATSPRGRADNEQFF. CDR3 nucleotides: TGTGCCACCAGCCCCCGCGGGAGGGCGGACAATGAGCAGTTCTTC.

This sequence joins TRBV20-1 and TRBJ2-7, with TRBD1 matching over 8 bases. J lost 0 bases, V lost 2 bases, and 6 bases had no gene match. The CDR3 runs 15 residues. Germline V gene sequence: CDR1 DFQATT, CDR2 SNEGSKA (reference sequence). As DNA, the CDR3 is TGCAGTGCTAGATCCTGGGACAGGAGCTCCTACGAGCAGTACTTC. Translation gives CSARSWDRSSYEQYF.

By share, this clonotype ranks as medium-sized (0.01 to 0.1%). V usage is TRBV20-1 and J usage is TRBJ2-7, with 7 bases lining up with TRBD1. V was clipped by 6 bases and J by 3 bases; unmatched bases: 14. This CDR3 region has 15 residues. CDR1 is DFQATT and CDR2 is SNEGSKA in the germline V gene (reference sequence). CDR3 residues: CSAIPRGQANYEQYF. The CDR3 bases are TGCAGTGCCATACCGAGAGGACAGGCCAACTACGAGCAGTACTTC.

As to this clonotype: A much bigger clone sits one base away, suggesting this may be a read error. The CDR3 bases are TGTGCCAGCAGTTTGGGGGAGTGGAACACTGAAGCTTTCTTT. Protein product: CASSLGEWNTEAFF. The J gene is TRBJ1-1, the V gene TRBV6-5, with a possible D match to TRBD1 (5 bases). CDR3 length: 14 amino acids. Trimming removed 4 bases from V and 1 base from J, with 10 bases in between. Germline V gives CDR1 MNHEY, CDR2 SVGAGI.

As concerns this clonotype: This clone may be a read error of a much larger clone one base away. The CDR3 sequence: CVSTLGTGGHGYTF. The CDR3 DNA is TGTGTCAGCACCCTAGGGACAGGGGGCCATGGCTACACCTTC. This chain uses TRBV28 with TRBJ1-2; 12 bases are shared with TRBD1. The CDR3 is 14 residues long. Germline CDR1 and CDR2: MDHEN and SYDVKM.

This chain links TRBV6-5 with TRBJ1-1, with 10 bases aligning to TRBD1. The CDR3 sequence is 17 residues long. The ends lost 0 bases at V and 1 base at J; junction bases unmatched: 5. Germline values: CDR1 MNHEY, CDR2 SVGAGI. This chain's CDR3 is CASSYSGTGERNTEAFF. In DNA, the CDR3 is TGTGCCAGCAGTTACTCAGGGACAGGGGAGAGGAACACTGAAGCTTTCTTT.

By share, this clonotype counts as medium-sized. The chain employs TRBV20-1 and TRBJ2-7; D is uncertain. The CDR3 runs to 13 residues. The V end lost 4 bases, the J end lost 2 bases, and 12 bases lay between the germline ends. The germline V gene has CDR1 DFQATT and CDR2 SNEGSKA (reference sequence). CDR3 coding DNA: TGCAGTGCTATTGAACATGGGGCCTACGAGCAGTACTTC. Translated: CSAIEHGAYEQYF.

In its sample, this clonotype ranks as medium-sized. The DNA for the CDR3 is TGTGCCAGTAGTATCAGGACAGGGGGCTTCTACAATGAGCAGTTCTTC. This sequence encodes CASSIRTGGFYNEQFF. This rearrangement joins TRBV19 to TRBJ2-1; 11 bases are shared with TRBD1. The ends lost 3 bases at V and 3 bases at J; junction bases unmatched: 4. Germline values: CDR1 LNHDA, CDR2 SQIVND (reference sequence). The CDR3 is 16 amino acids. Full variable domain (missing parts from reference TRBV19 and TRBJ2-1): DGGITQSPKYLFRKEGQNVTLSCEQNLNHDAMYWYRQDPGQGLRLIYYSQIVNDFQKGDIAEGYSVSREKKESFPLTVTSAQKNPTAFYLCASSIRTGGFYNEQFFGPGTRLTVL.

This clonotype rates as medium-sized. The gene calls are TRBV20-1 and TRBJ1-3; D is ambiguous. CDR1 DFQATT and CDR2 SNEGSKA come from the germline V gene (reference sequence). The CDR3 has 16 residues. V dropped 0 bases and J dropped 0 bases, with 12 bases sitting between them. DNA for the CDR3: TGCAGTGCTAGAGATTGGGCCGATACCTCTGGAAACACCATATATTTT. This translates into CSARDWADTSGNTIYF.

Many counts were recorded for this clonotype. V is TRBV6-2 or TRBV6-3 and J is TRBJ2-7; either TRBD1 or TRBD2 may fit D (5 bases each). The ends were cut back, 2 bases at V and 5 bases at J, with 22 bases in the middle. In germline, CDR1 is MNHEY, CDR2 SVGEGT. CDR3 size: 17 residues. The CDR3 loop reads CASSYDVSQSGPNEQYF. Here the CDR3 DNA reads TGTGCCAGCAGTTACGACGTCAGTCAATCGGGACCAAACGAGCAGTACTTC.

The chain is built from TRBV11-2 and TRBJ1-1; D remains unclear. The CDR3 loop spans 14 amino acids. The germline CDR1 and CDR2 sequences are SGHAT and FQNNGV. Trimming cost V 5 bases and J 5 bases, with 15 bases left between them. The CDR3 protein is CASSPGGELTEAFF. As DNA, the CDR3 is TGTGCCAGCAGCCCGGGCGGGGAGTTGACTGAAGCTTTCTTT.

The J gene is TRBJ2-7, the V gene TRBV2, with TRBD2 matching over 12 bases. Germline V gene lookup returns CDR1 SNHLY and CDR2 FYNNEI. Trimming at V came to 7 bases and at J to 2 bases, leaving 9 bases not matched to a gene. The length of the CDR3 is 16 residues. The CDR3 DNA is TGTGCCAGCACGGAAGGGACTAGCGGGTCGACCTACGAGCAGTACTTC. Translated, it gives CASTEGTSGSTYEQYF.

The chain employs TRBV3-1 and TRBJ2-7, with TRBD1 as a possible D gene (6 bases). CDR1 is LGHDT and CDR2 is YNNKEL in the germline V gene (reference sequence). The CDR3 has 14 residues. V lost 5 bases and J lost 1, with 12 bases in between. The CDR3: CASSSLTGSYEQYF. The CDR3 coding sequence is TGTGCCAGCAGCTCTTTGACAGGATCCTACGAGCAGTACTTC.

This clonotype was seen more than once but under ten times. The chain is built from TRBV3-1 and TRBJ2-3, with no clear D. V was pared by 0 bases and J by 6 bases, with 13 bases between. CDR3 length: 15 amino acids. Per germline, CDR1 LGHDT and CDR2 YNNKEL (reference sequence). CDR3 DNA: TGTGCCAGCAGCCAAGAATCCCCCCTAAGTGATACGCAGTATTTT. It yields the protein CASSQESPLSDTQYF.

In this sample, this clonotype is medium-sized (0.01 to 0.1%). This chain connects TRBV6-5 to TRBJ1-2, with 9 bases fitting TRBD1. CDR3 length equals 14 residues. Looked up from germline, CDR1 is MNHEY and CDR2 is SVGAGI. The V segment lost 6 bases and the J segment 6 bases; nucleotides outside the gene matches: 8. CDR3 sequence reads: CASRVRTGGHGYTF. The CDR3 DNA reads as TGTGCCAGCAGGGTCAGAACAGGGGGCCATGGCTACACCTTC.